The source of this T cell receptor (beta chain) is a study of low-dose radiotherapy and immunotherapy resistance in tumors. This clonotype was detected many times. Time point in this sample: before trial treatment. Gene-specific TRAV and TRBV primers were used for first-strand cDNA, covering alpha and beta chains. TCR amplification involved about 21 PCR cycles with a constant-region primer and V-primer adapter. Amplification of the isolated mRNA used in vitro transcription. TCRdb called the reads again in MiXCR, with one record for every CDR3 protein. The sample records tens of thousands of distinct CDR3 sequences, about 25% being singletons. Specimen: PBMCs, collected before treatment. The sequence was obtained from a male donor with prostate cancer.

CDR3 loop: CASSLDRSNQPQHF. The CDR3 DNA sequence: TGTGCCAGCAGTTTGGACAGAAGCAATCAGCCCCAGCATTTT. The V gene is TRBV12-3 or TRBV12-4, the J gene TRBJ1-5, with D possibly matching TRBD1 (6 bases). This CDR3 has 14 residues. The ends were cut back, 3 bases at V and 1 base at J, with 7 bases in the middle.